This T cell receptor (beta chain) was retrieved from a study of control samples from healthy donors and cancer patients. Clones were sequenced by immunoSEQ multiplex PCR, and TCRdb holds only the in-frame ones, with some missing. The table includes 70,000 to 80,000 clones, around 90% detected once. CDR1 SEHNR and CDR2 FQNEAQ come from the germline V gene (reference sequence). The CDR3 runs to 15 residues. Trimming cost V 0 bases and J 0 bases, with 9 bases left between them. The sequencing input was PBMCs. The rearrangement links TRBV7-9 to TRBJ2-7; D is possibly TRBD1 (6 bases). The receptor comes from a woman aged 55-69 years with head and neck cancer. In DNA, the CDR3 is TGTGCCAGCAGCTTAGCGCTCAGGGGCTCCTACGAGCAGTACTTC. It specifies CASSLALRGSYEQYF.